The TCR beta chain described here comes from a study of monozygotic twins with inflammatory bowel disease. One entry per CDR3 protein, without DNA, is what TCRdb gives after re-calling the 5' RACE reads. The sample is made up of 200,000 to 250,000 distinct CDR3 sequences, and the top ten hold roughly 7.5% of it. The germline gives CDR1 SEHNR, CDR2 FQNEAQ (reference sequence). The length of the CDR3 is 14 residues. The sample consisted of blood. The chain combines TRBV7-9 with TRBJ2-5; TCRdb calls TRBD2, which cannot be checked without DNA. The clonotype was recovered from a human donor with ulcerative colitis or Crohn's disease, or a healthy co-twin of an affected twin (not recorded which). CDR3 in amino acids: CASSQSEYQETQYF.